The entry that follows covers one TCR beta chain sequence. The target antigen is unknown. Other nucleotide sequences in the sample specify the same CDR3. Per germline, CDR1 SEHNR and CDR2 FQNEAQ (reference sequence). The CDR3 is 12 amino acids. Deletions cut 1 base from V and 4 bases from J, with 5 bases between. Terminally differentiated effector memory CD45RA+ cells were excluded from the naive CD8 cells, which were CD45RO-negative and positively selected for CCR7. The assay used deep level. Roughly 30,000 T cell genomes (around 200 ng DNA) went into each sorted-subset replicate. The table came from immunoSEQ multiplex PCR; TCRdb's copy has only in-frame clones and leaves some out. The table has approximately 650,000 clones, 95% to 96% seen once. These data originate in a study of shared clonotypes between healthy human individuals. Study-level results: Sampling was confined to blood; repertoires within tissues likely differ.

The receptor comes from a young woman in good health. V usage is TRBV7-9 and J usage is TRBJ2-7, with D hard to call. What was sequenced was naive CD8+ T cells sorted from blood. This CDR3 reads CASSLVGYEQYF. The CDR3 DNA is TGTGCCAGCAGCTTAGTGGGTTACGAGCAGTACTTC.